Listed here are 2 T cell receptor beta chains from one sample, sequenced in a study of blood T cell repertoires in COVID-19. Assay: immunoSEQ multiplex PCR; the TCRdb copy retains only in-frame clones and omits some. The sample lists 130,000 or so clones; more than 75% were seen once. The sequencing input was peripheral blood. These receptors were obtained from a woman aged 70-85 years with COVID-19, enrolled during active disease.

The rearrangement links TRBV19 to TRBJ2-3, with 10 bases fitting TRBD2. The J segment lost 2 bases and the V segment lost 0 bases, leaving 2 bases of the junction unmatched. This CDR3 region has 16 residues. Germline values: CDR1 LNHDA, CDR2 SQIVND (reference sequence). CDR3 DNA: TGTGCCAGTAGTATAGATAGCGGGGGGCCCACAGATACGCAGTATTTT. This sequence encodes CASSIDSGGPTDTQYF.

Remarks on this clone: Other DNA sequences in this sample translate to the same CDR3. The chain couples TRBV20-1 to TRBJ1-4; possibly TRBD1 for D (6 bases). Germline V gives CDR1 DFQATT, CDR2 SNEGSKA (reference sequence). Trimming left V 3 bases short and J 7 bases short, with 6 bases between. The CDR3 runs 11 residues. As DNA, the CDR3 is TGCAGTGCTAGGGACAGTGAAAAACTGTTTTTT. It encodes CSARDSEKLFF.